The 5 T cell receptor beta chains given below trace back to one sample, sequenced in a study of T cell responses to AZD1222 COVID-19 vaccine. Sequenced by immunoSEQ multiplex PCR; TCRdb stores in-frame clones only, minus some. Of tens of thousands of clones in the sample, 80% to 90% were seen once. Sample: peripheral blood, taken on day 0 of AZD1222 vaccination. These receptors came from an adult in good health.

The CDR3 sequence: CAPRSQEGAIYEQYF. The CDR3 DNA is TGTGCCCCCAGGTCTCAGGAGGGGGCCATATACGAGCAGTACTTC. The gene calls are TRBV9 and TRBJ2-7; D possibly corresponds to TRBD1 (7 bases). CDR1 and CDR2 (germline): SGDLS, YYNGEE. CDR3 length: 15 amino acids. Trimming removed 10 bases from V and 4 bases from J, with 24 bases in between.

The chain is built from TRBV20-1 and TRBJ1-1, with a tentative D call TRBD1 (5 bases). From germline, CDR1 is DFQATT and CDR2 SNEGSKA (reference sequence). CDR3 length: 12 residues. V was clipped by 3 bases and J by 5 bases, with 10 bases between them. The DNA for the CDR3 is TGCAGTGCTAGTTGGCGGGGGACTGAAGCTTTCTTT. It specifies CSASWRGTEAFF.

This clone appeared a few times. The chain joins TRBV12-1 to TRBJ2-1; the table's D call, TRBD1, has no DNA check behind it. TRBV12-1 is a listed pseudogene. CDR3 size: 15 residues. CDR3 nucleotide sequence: TGTGCCAGCAGCTCCCGCCCTGGGCCCTACAATGAGCAGTTCTTC. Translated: CASSSRPGPYNEQFF.

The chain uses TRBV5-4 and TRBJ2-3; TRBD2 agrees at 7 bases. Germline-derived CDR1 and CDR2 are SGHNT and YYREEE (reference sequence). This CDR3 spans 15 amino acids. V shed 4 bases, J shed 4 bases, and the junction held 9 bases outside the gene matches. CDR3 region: CASSQNERGPDTQYF. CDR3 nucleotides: TGTGCCAGCAGCCAAAACGAGCGGGGCCCAGATACGCAGTATTTT.

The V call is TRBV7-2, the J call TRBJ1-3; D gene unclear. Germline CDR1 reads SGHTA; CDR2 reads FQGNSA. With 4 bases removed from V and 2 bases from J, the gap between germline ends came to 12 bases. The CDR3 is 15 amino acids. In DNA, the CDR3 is TGTGCCAGCAGCTCTTATCCGCTTACTGGAAACACCATATATTTT. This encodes CASSSYPLTGNTIYF.